The clone carrying this TCR beta chain was counted a few times. Antigen unknown. The data stem from a study of CD8 T cells in ankylosing spondylitis. Study-wide points: Relatively rare in peripheral blood, disease-linked clones were also CD8+. Past research had described some motif variants in reactive arthritis synovial fluid and blood. Seven to nine highly homologous variants formed a TCR beta motif that appeared characteristic of ankylosing spondylitis blood. As reported, disease-linked clones showed significant enrichment in matched ankylosing spondylitis synovial fluid.

TCR beta libraries were made by quantitative 5'-RACE with molecular barcodes. TCRdb ran MiXCR on the 5' RACE reads and lists one entry per CDR3 protein. The sample contains about 330,000 distinct CDR3 sequences, around 7.6% of which appear only once. Sample: blood, either unsorted or a sorted T cell fraction (not recorded which). The source is a male donor with ankylosing spondylitis.

CDR3 protein: CASSQVRDWNTEAFF. CDR3 DNA: TGCGCCAGCAGCCAAGTAAGGGATTGGAACACTGAAGCTTTCTTT. This sequence joins TRBV4-1 and TRBJ1-1; D ambiguous. This CDR3 is built from 15 residues. V lost 1 base and J lost 1, with 10 bases in between. The V gene's germline CDR1 is MGHRA and CDR2 YSYEKL.